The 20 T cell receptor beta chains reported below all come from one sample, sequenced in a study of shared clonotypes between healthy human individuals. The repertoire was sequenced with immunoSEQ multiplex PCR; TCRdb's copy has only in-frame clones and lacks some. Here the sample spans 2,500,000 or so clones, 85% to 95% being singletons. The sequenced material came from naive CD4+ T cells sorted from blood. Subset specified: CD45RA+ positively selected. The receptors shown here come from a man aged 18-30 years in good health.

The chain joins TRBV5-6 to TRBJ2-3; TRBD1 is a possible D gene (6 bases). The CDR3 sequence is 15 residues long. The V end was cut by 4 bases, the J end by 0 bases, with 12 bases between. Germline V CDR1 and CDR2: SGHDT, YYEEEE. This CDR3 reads CASSADRDSTDTQYF. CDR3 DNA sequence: TGTGCCAGCAGCGCGGACAGAGATAGCACAGATACGCAGTATTTT.

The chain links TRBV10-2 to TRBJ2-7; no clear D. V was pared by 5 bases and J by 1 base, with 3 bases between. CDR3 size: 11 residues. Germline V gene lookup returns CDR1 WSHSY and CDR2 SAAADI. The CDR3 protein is CASSQSYEQYF. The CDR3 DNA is TGCGCCAGCAGTCAATCCTACGAGCAGTACTTC.

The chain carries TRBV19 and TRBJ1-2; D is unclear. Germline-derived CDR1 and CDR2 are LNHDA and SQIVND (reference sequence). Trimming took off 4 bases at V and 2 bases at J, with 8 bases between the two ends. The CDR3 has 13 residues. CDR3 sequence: CASSRAVNYGYTF. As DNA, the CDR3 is TGTGCCAGTAGTAGGGCCGTAAACTATGGCTACACCTTC.

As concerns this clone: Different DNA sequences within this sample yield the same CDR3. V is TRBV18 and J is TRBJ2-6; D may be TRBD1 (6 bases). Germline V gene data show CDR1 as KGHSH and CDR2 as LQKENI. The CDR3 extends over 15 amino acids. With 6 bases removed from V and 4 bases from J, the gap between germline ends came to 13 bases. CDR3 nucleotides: TGTGCCAGCTCTCAAACAGGGAGCGGGGCCAACGTCCTGACTTTC. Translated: CASSQTGSGANVLTF.

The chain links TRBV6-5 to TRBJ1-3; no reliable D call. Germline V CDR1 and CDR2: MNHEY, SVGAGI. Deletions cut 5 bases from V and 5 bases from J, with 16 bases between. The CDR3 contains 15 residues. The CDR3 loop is CASSPEEWTRNTIYF. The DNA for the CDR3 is TGTGCCAGCAGTCCCGAGGAATGGACTCGAAACACCATATATTTT.

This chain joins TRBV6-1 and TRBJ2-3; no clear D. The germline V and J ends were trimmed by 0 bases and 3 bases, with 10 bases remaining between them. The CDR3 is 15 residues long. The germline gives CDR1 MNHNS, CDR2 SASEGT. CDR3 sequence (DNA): TGTGCCAGCAGTGAAGCCGGCTACCAGACAGATACGCAGTATTTT. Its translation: CASSEAGYQTDTQYF.

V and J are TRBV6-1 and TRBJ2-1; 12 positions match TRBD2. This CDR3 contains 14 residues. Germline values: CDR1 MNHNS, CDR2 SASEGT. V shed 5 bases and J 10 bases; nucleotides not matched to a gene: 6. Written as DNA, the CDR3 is TGTGCCAGCAGTCTAGCGGGGGGGCCCCAGGAGCAGTTCTTC. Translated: CASSLAGGPQEQFF.

The CDR3: CASSRGQGLSPYQETQYF. The CDR3 nucleotides are TGTGCCAGCAGCAGGGGACAGGGCCTCTCTCCGTACCAAGAGACCCAGTACTTC. The chain employs TRBV5-6 and TRBJ2-5, with 9 bases aligning to TRBD1. Trimming removed 4 bases from V and 0 bases from J; junction bases left unmatched: 13. The CDR3 is made up of 18 amino acids. Per the germline V gene, CDR1 is SGHDT and CDR2 is YYEEEE.

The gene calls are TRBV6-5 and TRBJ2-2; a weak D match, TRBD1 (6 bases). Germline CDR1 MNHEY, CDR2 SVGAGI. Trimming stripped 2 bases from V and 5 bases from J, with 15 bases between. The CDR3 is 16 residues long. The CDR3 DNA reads TGTGCCAGCAGTTACCATGGGACACGTGGGACCGGGGAGCTGTTTTTT. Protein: CASSYHGTRGTGELFF.

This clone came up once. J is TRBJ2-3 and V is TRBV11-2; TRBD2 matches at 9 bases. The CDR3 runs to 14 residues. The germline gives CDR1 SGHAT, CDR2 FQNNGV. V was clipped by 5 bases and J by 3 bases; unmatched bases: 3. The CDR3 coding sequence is TGTGCCAGCAGCCTAGCGGGACGGACAGATACGCAGTATTTT. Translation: CASSLAGRTDTQYF.

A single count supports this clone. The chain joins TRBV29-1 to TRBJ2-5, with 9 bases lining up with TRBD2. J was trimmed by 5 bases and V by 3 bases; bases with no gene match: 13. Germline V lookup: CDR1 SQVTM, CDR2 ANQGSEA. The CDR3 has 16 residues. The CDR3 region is CSVDSYGGGARETQYF. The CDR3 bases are TGCAGCGTTGACTCCTATGGCGGGGGGGCGCGTGAGACCCAGTACTTC.

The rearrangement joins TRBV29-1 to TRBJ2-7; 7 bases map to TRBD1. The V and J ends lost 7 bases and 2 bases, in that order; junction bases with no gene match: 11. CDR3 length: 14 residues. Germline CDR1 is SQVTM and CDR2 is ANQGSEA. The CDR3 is CSGSTGVTPYEQYF. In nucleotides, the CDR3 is TGCAGCGGCAGTACAGGGGTTACGCCCTACGAGCAGTACTTC.

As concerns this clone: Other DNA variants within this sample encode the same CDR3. The CDR3 DNA reads TGTGCCATCAGTGAGTCTAGCGGGGGTGGGACAGATACGCAGTATTTT. Residues: CAISESSGGGTDTQYF. The V gene is TRBV10-3, the J gene TRBJ2-3; 9 nucleotides line up with TRBD2. V gave up 0 bases and J gave up 3 bases; unmatched junction bases: 4. Looked up from germline, CDR1 is ENHRY and CDR2 is SYGVKD. CDR3 size: 16 residues.

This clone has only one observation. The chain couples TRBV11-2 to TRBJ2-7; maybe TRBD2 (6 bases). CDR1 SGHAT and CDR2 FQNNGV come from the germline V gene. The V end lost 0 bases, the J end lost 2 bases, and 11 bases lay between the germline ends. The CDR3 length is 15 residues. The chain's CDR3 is CASSLERGKTYEQYF. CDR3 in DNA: TGTGCCAGCAGCTTAGAGCGGGGAAAAACCTACGAGCAGTACTTC.

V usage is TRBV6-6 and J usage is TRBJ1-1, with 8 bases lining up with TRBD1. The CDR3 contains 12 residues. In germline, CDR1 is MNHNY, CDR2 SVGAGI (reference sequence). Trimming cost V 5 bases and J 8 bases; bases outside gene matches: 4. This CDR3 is CASSTRDREAFF. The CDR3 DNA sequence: TGTGCCAGCAGTACCCGGGACAGGGAAGCTTTCTTT.

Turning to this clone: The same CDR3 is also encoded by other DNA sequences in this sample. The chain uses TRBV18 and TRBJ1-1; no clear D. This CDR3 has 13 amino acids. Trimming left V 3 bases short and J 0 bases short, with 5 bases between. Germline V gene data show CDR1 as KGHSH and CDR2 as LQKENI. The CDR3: CASSPTMNTEAFF. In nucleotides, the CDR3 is TGTGCCAGCTCACCTACTATGAACACTGAAGCTTTCTTT.

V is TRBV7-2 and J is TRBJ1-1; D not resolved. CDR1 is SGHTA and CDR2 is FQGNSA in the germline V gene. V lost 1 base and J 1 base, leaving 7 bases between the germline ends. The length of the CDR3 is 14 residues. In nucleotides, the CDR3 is TGTGCCAGCAGCTTAGACGTGGGGAACACTGAAGCTTTCTTT. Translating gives CASSLDVGNTEAFF.

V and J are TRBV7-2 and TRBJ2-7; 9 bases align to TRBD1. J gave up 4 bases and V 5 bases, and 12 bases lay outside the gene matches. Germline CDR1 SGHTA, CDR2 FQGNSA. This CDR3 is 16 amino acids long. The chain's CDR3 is CASSIATGGALYEQYF. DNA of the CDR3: TGTGCCAGCAGCATTGCCACAGGGGGCGCTCTGTACGAGCAGTACTTC.

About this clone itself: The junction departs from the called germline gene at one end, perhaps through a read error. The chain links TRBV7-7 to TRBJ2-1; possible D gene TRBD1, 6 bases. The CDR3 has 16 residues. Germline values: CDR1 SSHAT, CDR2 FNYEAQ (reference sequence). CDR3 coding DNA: TGTGCTAGCAGCTTAGAACCGACCGGGACAAGGAGCGAGCAGTTCTTC. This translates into CASSLEPTGTRSEQFF.

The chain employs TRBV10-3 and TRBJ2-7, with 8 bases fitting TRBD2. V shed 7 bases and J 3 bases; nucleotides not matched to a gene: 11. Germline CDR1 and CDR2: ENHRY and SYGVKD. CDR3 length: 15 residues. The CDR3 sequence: CAITPGGARNYEQYF. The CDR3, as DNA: TGTGCCATCACCCCGGGAGGGGCGAGAAACTACGAGCAGTACTTC.